The 14 T cell receptor beta chains reported below all come from one sample, sequenced in a study of T cells in Graves' hyperthyroidism and ophthalmopathy. The source material, RNA transcripts, was used to amplify TCR beta CDR3 regions. The HTBI primer set was used in a first-round RT-PCR of the TCR CDR3. A single record per CDR3 protein comes from TCRdb applying MiXCR to the multiplex PCR reads. The table has 300,000 to 350,000 distinct CDR3 sequences, approximately 13% seen once. Sequenced input: blood. These receptors all stem from a young woman with Graves' hyperthyroidism.

V is TRBV3-1 and J is TRBJ2-5; 10 nucleotides agree with TRBD2. The CDR3 is 17 amino acids. Per germline, CDR1 LGHDT and CDR2 YNNKEL (reference sequence). V lost 4 bases, J lost 4 bases, and 12 bases stayed unmatched. The CDR3 reads CASSLDTTSGQRETQYF. As DNA, the CDR3 is TGTGCCAGCAGCCTGGACACGACTAGCGGGCAACGAGAGACCCAGTACTTC.

This clonotype was seen many times. V gene TRBV28 combines with J gene TRBJ2-5; possible D gene TRBD2, 5 bases. CDR3 length: 15 residues. Germline-derived CDR1 and CDR2 are MDHEN and SYDVKM. V was pared by 6 bases and J by 2 bases, with 16 bases between. The CDR3 DNA is TGTGCCAGCAGCGAATACCCCGAGGGACAAGAGACCCAGTACTTC. Protein sequence: CASSEYPEGQETQYF.

This clonotype was observed a handful of times. V gene TRBV20-1 combines with J gene TRBJ2-2; TRBD2 matches 10 bases. Looked up from germline, CDR1 is DFQATT and CDR2 is SNEGSKA (reference sequence). With V trimmed by 2 bases and J by 8 bases, 8 bases remained unmatched. The CDR3 is made up of 15 amino acids. The CDR3 loop is CSARSGRASFGELFF. For the CDR3, the DNA is TGCAGTGCTAGAAGCGGGAGGGCCTCTTTTGGGGAGCTGTTTTTT.

The rearrangement joins TRBV9 to TRBJ2-4; D may be TRBD1 (6 bases). The CDR3 consists of 16 residues. The V and J ends lost 4 bases and 0 bases respectively, with 14 bases between them. Germline V gene lookup returns CDR1 SGDLS and CDR2 YYNGEE. CDR3 protein: CASSPRTELAKNIQYF. The DNA for the CDR3 is TGTGCCAGCAGCCCCCGGACAGAACTAGCCAAAAACATTCAGTACTTC.

This clonotype was observed many times. V gene TRBV3-1 combines with J gene TRBJ1-1, with D maybe TRBD1 (5 bases). Germline-derived CDR1 and CDR2 are LGHDT and YNNKEL (reference sequence). The V and J ends lost 1 base and 4 bases respectively, with 10 bases between them. The CDR3 extends over 14 amino acids. DNA of the CDR3: TGTGCCAGCAGCCAAGTGGGGGGAGGCACTGAAGCTTTCTTT. It codes for CASSQVGGGTEAFF.

This clonotype has a handful of counts. J is TRBJ2-7 and V is TRBV5-1, with 9 nucleotides matching TRBD1. Losses at the gene ends were 3 bases for V and 7 bases for J; bases not matched to a gene: 11. This CDR3 comprises 15 residues. Germline values: CDR1 SGHRS, CDR2 YFSETQ. As DNA, the CDR3 is TGCGCCAGCAGCTCGCGCAACAGGGGGCGCGGTGAGCAGTACTTC. It codes for CASSSRNRGRGEQYF.

This clonotype has a count of ten or more. This rearrangement joins TRBV6-2 or TRBV6-3 to TRBJ2-7, with D perhaps given as TRBD1 or TRBD2 (7 bases each). The germline V and J ends were trimmed by 6 bases and 2 bases, with 14 bases remaining between them. CDR3 length equals 14 residues. From germline, CDR1 is MNHEY and CDR2 SVGEGT. The CDR3 bases are TGTGCCAGCAGCCCCCAGGGGGGGCCCTACGAGCAGTACTTC. Its protein product is CASSPQGGPYEQYF.

This clonotype showed up many times. The chain couples TRBV5-1 to TRBJ2-7; tentative D call: TRBD2 (5 bases). The CDR3 is made up of 16 amino acids. Germline values: CDR1 SGHRS, CDR2 YFSETQ. The V gene lost 0 bases and the J gene lost 5 bases, with 18 bases spanning the gap. CDR3 protein: CASSLDGSPRLNEQYF. The DNA for the CDR3 is TGCGCCAGCAGCTTGGATGGGAGCCCAAGGTTGAACGAGCAGTACTTC.

The rearrangement joins TRBV7-9 to TRBJ2-7; TRBD1 is a possible D gene (5 bases). V shed 6 bases and J shed 5 bases, with 14 bases lying between them. The CDR3 extends over 13 amino acids. In germline, CDR1 is SEHNR, CDR2 FQNEAQ (reference sequence). CDR3 DNA sequence: TGTGCCAGCAGTACCCTAACAGGAAACGAGCAGTACTTC. Translated: CASSTLTGNEQYF.

There are a few counts of this clonotype. The V gene is TRBV3-2, the J gene TRBJ2-3; the table's D call of TRBD1 was not tested on the DNA. TRBV3-2 is labeled a pseudogene. The CDR3 consists of 13 residues. CDR3 sequence (DNA): TGTGCCAGCAGCCCGGCCCCGGATAATACGCAGTATTTT. Translated, it gives CASSPAPDNTQYF.

The chain links TRBV19 to TRBJ1-1; D gene ambiguous. Germline CDR1 reads LNHDA; CDR2 reads SQIVND (reference sequence). The CDR3 extends over 13 amino acids. The ends were cut back, 1 base at V and 5 bases at J, with 8 bases in the middle. In DNA form, the CDR3 reads TGTGCCAGTAGTATAGGGGTAGGGACTGAAGCTTTCTTT. Translation: CASSIGVGTEAFF.

This clonotype occurred a few times. The J gene is TRBJ1-3, the V gene TRBV7-8; no firm D call. Trimming left V 2 bases short and J 0 bases short, with 11 bases between. The CDR3 consists of 16 residues. The germline gives CDR1 SGHVS, CDR2 FQNEAQ. For the CDR3, the DNA is TGTGCCAGCAGCTTACGTGGCGGCCGCTCTGGAAACACCATATATTTT. This gives the protein CASSLRGGRSGNTIYF.

This clonotype was observed many times. This chain connects TRBV13 to TRBJ2-3, with 12 bases matching TRBD2. J was trimmed by 3 bases and V by 8 bases; bases with no gene match: 3. The CDR3 runs to 14 residues. Germline CDR1 reads PRHDT; CDR2 reads FYEKMQ (reference sequence). CDR3 region: CASLTSGGTDTQYF. CDR3 DNA sequence: TGTGCCAGCTTGACTAGCGGGGGTACAGATACGCAGTATTTT.

The rearrangement uses TRBV5-5 and TRBJ2-3; 9 bases fit TRBD2. Looked up from germline, CDR1 is SGHKS and CDR2 is YYEKEE (reference sequence). CDR3 length equals 19 residues. V trimming: 3 bases; J trimming: 3 bases; junction bases outside the gene matches: 17. As DNA, the CDR3 is TGTGCCAGCAGCTCAGGGAAACCAGGTAGCGGGAGATTAACAGATACGCAGTATTTT. Its translation: CASSSGKPGSGRLTDTQYF.